This T cell receptor beta chain stems from a study of cytomegalovirus exposure and HLA in healthy donors (TCRdb year 2017). With respect to the entire study: According to an earlier analysis of 450 to 650 of the donors, about 170 million T cells yielded 95 million to 140 million unique TCR beta sequences and roughly 280 Gb of sequence data. The number of donors typed differed by locus, with about 629-640 for A, B, C, DRB1 and DQB1, 522 for DQA1, approximately 580 for DPA1, and 472 for DPB1. An early release that covered approximately 600 HLA-typed donors contained around 300 gigabases of sequencing data and roughly 84 million unique TCR sequences. Donor age, sex, ethnicity and CMV serostatus were compiled together with the repertoire data. On average, around 200,000 unique TCR beta nucleotide sequences were sequenced per donor among some 430 genotyped donors of the cohort, with roughly 19% of those sequences being non-productive. Genome-wide SNP genotypes for about three fifths of the roughly 700 donors were used in a later genetic analysis, which treated that subset as a discovery cohort. Rather than drawing on any new phenotypic data, the later analysis identified candidate immune exposures from TCR beta sequences and the way those sequences occurred across donors. HLA typing included class I and class II loci at four-digit resolution. A later analysis re-examined previously published TCR beta repertoires from more than 650 donors and added high-resolution HLA genotyping to investigate patterns of TCR occurrence. Among the roughly 380 genotyped donors, around 81% belonged to the genetic ancestry cluster associated with self-reported Caucasian donors. A separate validation cohort of some 130 different subjects was used in addition to the approximately 610-subject first cohort. The study was designed to test whether signatures of past pathogen exposure could be identified by cataloging public T cell receptors. Every discovery cohort repertoire had been produced on one sequencing platform. The study used immunosequencing to profile the T cell repertoires of approximately 630 subjects and linked those repertoires to cytomegalovirus serostatus. Five DR-DQ haplotypes were treated as single units for association and clustering because of strong linkage in the cohort. An earlier analysis of roughly 600 of the donors used high-throughput TCR beta sequencing to judge whether each TCR beta V gene segment behaved as functional or pseudogenic. To predict cytomegalovirus infection status, the study combined high-throughput TCR immunosequencing, statistical association of individual TCRs with disease status, and machine learning. The paper's findings and limits, for the study overall: The authors suggested that the approach could potentially be extended to other disease states and immunological phenotypes. The only immune exposure information available for the cohort was CMV serostatus. At a false discovery rate of 0.05, a later analysis linked 16,000 or so TCR beta sequences to specific HLA alleles. According to a later analysis, parvovirus B19, influenza, CMV and Epstein-Barr virus appeared linked to several top co-occurrence clusters. Because HLA typing was unavailable for some donors at each locus, only the typed subset was used in association tests. The presence/absence analyses assumed that sequencing depth was roughly uniform across donors, and that assumption may not be true. A group of highly shared sequence variants was considered likely to be a technical artifact of the sequencing pipeline. In a later analysis, most CMV-associated TCR beta chains were found to appear HLA-restricted, with HLA associations seemingly driven largely by CMV exposure. Three of the identified cytomegalovirus-associated TCR beta chains were confirmed in vitro to be specific for cytomegalovirus antigens. In a later analysis, TCR association rates were found to vary across HLA loci, with the most associated TCRs seen for DRB1 alleles and the fewest for HLA-C alleles. A further reported finding was that TCR beta sequences accurately predicted the HLA-A and HLA-B alleles for most subjects in the first cohort. A total of around 150 TCR beta chains were listed by the study as associated with cytomegalovirus. An earlier analysis of approximately 600 of the donors showed that most TCR beta V segments appeared in productive rearrangements either about 87% or about 30% of the time, which broadly matched IMGT annotations. Some IMGT-functional V segments, including TRBV6-2 and TRBV6-3, could not be told apart with the 87-base-pair reads, so those segments were excluded. Assigning TCR associations to individual alleles was difficult when HLA alleles, especially DR and DQ, strongly co-occurred. In this cohort, only TCR beta chains were sequenced, and detectable features were limited by the absence of alpha or paired-chain data. Correlated functional status among segregating V segments might be attributable to linkage disequilibrium, but an unknown experimental factor could not be ruled out. Most TCR sequences were seen in very few donors, while some public TCRs were found in many individuals. Because counts were too low, 15 to 20 rarely observed V segments, including chromosome 9 orphons, were excluded from the earlier analysis of several hundred of the donors. The classifier was reported to diagnose cytomegalovirus status with high specificity and sensitivity in both the original cohort and the validation cohort. A later analysis found that HLA-associated TCR beta chains were more clonally expanded and had lower generation probabilities than equally common non-associated chains. In a later genetic analysis, fewer N-insertions in productive TCRs were reported among donors in an Asian-associated ancestry cluster than the approximately 710-donor mean. V-gene and J-gene trimming of TCR beta chains was associated with a missense DCLRE1C variant in a later genetic analysis, and the association was replicated in an independent cohort.

A note on this clone: Its antigen target is currently unknown. Base quality data are lacking; no much larger clone is found one base away.

V has 10 bases trimmed and J has 0 bases trimmed; junction bases matching no gene number 7. Including cysteine and phenylalanine, the CDR3 has 14 amino acids. Here the CDR3 DNA is all that survives: 42 bases in frame from base 1. The germline V gene sets CDR1 to MNHNS and CDR2 to SASEGT. Library generation was performed with the immunoSEQ multiplex PCR assay. The multiplex PCR relied on a mix of 60 forward primers for TCR Vbeta segments and 13 reverse primers for TCR Jbeta segments. Amplification of the CDR3 region of rearranged TCR beta genes was performed with a multiplex PCR assay on genomic DNA. The amplified TCR beta libraries were sequenced on the Illumina HiSeq System as 87-base-pair reads. Turning to the authors' computational methods: In a later analysis, approximately 74 million unique TCR beta chains were counted across the 500 to 850 repertoires, and around 10 million of these chains were shared by at least two donors. To remove PCR and sequencing errors, raw reads were error-corrected and collapsed into unique sequences using a nearest-neighbor algorithm that merged closely related sequences. To assign V, D and J gene segments, CDR3 sequences were aligned to IMGT reference sequences. Each retained sequence needed at least a six-nucleotide match to both a V gene segment and a J gene segment. A rearrangement counted as productive if the CDR3 had no stop codons and remained in frame with V and J, and every other rearrangement counted as non-productive. CDR3 was defined according to IMGT convention as the region running from the second conserved V-encoded cysteine to the conserved J-encoded phenylalanine. The earlier analysis of some 580 of the donors excluded any sequence lacking an unambiguous match to a single V gene segment. An earlier analysis of several hundred of the donors classified V segments as functional when productive rearrangements were above 56.7% and as segregating when the standard deviation between donors was above 5%. A statistical classification framework was developed to diagnose cytomegalovirus status using the catalog of TCR beta chain sequences. In a later analysis, V and J genes were assigned by comparing TCR nucleotide sequences against IMGT/GENE-DB human TR gene sequences. Using the TCRdist pipeline, a later analysis assigned CDR3 sequences along with most-parsimonious VDJ recombination scenarios. In a later analysis, every TCR beta chain was defined by the combination of its CDR3 amino acid sequence and its V-gene family, and reads without a unique V-gene family were dropped. In a later analysis, 550 to 650 highly shared, low-generation-probability nucleotide sequences were removed to address suspected cross-contamination and a sequencing artifact. In a later analysis, a clonal expansion index for each public chain was calculated from normalized within-repertoire ranks of inferred template counts. In a later analysis, generation probabilities were computed with a VDJ recombination model fitted to out-of-frame rearrangements, and the resulting probabilities were checked against IGoR. In a later analysis, hypergeometric tests were used to score TCR-TCR, TCR-HLA and TCR-CMV co-occurrence, with a repertoire-size bias correction applied to TCR pairs. A later analysis estimated false discovery rates by permuting HLA or CMV assignments 20 times. A later analysis grouped co-occurring TCRs with DBSCAN, adding TCRdist sequence similarity when clustering within HLA-allele-positive subsets. Repertoires with fewer than 30,000 or more than 120,000 public chains, plus five repertoires with anomalous nucleotide sharing, were excluded from co-occurrence clustering. TCRdb obtained this table from immuneACCESS and retained in-frame rearrangements with V and J assigned. These tables miss some clones; where compared with another copy, unresolved V genes account for less than half of the shortfall, and the remainder is unexplained. V and J calls and clone size are copied from that table; D and trimming were computed from the DNA. This sample comprises 84,000 or so clones, around two thirds of them detected only once. Around 5.5% of the sample belongs to the ten largest clones.

In total, more than 500 healthy bone marrow donors made up the cohort. At the time of sampling, every cohort member was nominally healthy, though immune exposures that went unrecorded were likely present. The donor tested CMV seropositive, placing the donor among the 289 seropositive members of the cohort. Each donor provided a peripheral blood sample, and peripheral blood mononuclear cells were used for TCR beta sequencing. Genomic DNA was extracted from the blood cell samples with the Qiagen DNeasy Blood Extraction Kit. This sequence uses TRBV6-1 and TRBJ2-3; TRBD1 fits 7 bases in the junction. Source material: PBMCs. The sequence was collected from a woman aged 25 to 45 in good health and CMV-seropositive. In nucleotide form, the sequence is TGTGCCAACCGGGACAGAGTTAGCACAGATACGCAGTATTTT. It codes for CANRDRVSTDTQYF.